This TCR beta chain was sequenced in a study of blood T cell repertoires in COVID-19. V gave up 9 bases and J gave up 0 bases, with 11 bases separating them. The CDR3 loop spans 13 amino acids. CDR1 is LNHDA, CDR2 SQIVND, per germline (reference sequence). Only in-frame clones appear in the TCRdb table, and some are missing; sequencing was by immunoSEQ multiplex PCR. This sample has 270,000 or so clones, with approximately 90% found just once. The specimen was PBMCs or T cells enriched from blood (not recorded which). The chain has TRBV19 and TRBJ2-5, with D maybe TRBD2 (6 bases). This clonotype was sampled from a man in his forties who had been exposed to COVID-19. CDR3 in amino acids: CASRDLYQETQYF. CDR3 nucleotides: TGTGCCAGCCGGGACTTGTACCAAGAGACCCAGTACTTC.